The present entry profiles one T cell receptor beta chain with its context. The antigen it binds to is not known. Within one base of it there is no much larger clone, and no base qualities were kept. This sample was taken from a study of blood T cell repertoires in COVID-19 (dated by TCRdb to about 2020). About the study as a whole: Samples covering the acute and convalescent phases of COVID-19 were provided by collaborators in the United States, Italy and Spain. Where HLA class I and class II types were available, the types were taken from metadata supplied by the sample provider, not from assay-based typing. The material from the prospective study consisted of cDNA or gDNA derived from T cells, B-cell-depleted T cells, or PBMCs. The samples were drawn from the first 160 participants of the ongoing ImmuneRACE study and from more than 1,000 subjects provided by 6 global collaborators. The repertoires were released in a freely available public database meant as a resource for research on the immune response to SARS-CoV-2. Deeply sampled blood TCRbeta repertoires from subjects exposed to, actively infected with, or recovered from COVID-19 were included in the dataset. Nearly every sample came with metadata listing a de-identified subject ID, COVID-19 status, age in years and sex. The investigation overall reported the following: How much clinical and demographic metadata was included differed by source and by participant, and the metadata was provided uncurated.

TCRbeta CDR3 regions were amplified from genomic DNA using the immunoSEQ Assay, a bias-controlled multiplex PCR. As for the original processing: The number of nucleated cells in each sample was estimated by amplification of reference gene primers within the assay. To quantify the absolute abundance of each unique TCRbeta CDR3 rearrangement, sequence reads were collapsed and filtered. Productive Simpson clonality was computed per sample as the square root of Simpson's diversity index over productive rearrangements. TCRdb mirrors the immuneACCESS table, restricted to in-frame sequences. Some clones are absent from its copies; in checked studies, under half trace to an unresolved V gene, and the reason for the others is unknown. V and J calls and clone size are as listed in that table; D and trimming were resolved from the DNA. Counted in this sample were some 350,000 clones; around four fifths of them appeared once. Almost 3% of the sample lies in the top ten.

Each collaborating institution followed its own protocols to collect whole blood in K2EDTA tubes. Collaborator samples were shipped for TCRbeta analysis as frozen whole blood, isolated PBMCs, or DNA extracted from either sample type. From the cysteine up to the phenylalanine, the CDR3 has a length of 15 residues. The read is trimmed to its CDR3 DNA, 45 bases read in frame from base 1. CDR1 GTSNPN and CDR2 SVGIG are derived from the germline V gene (reference sequence). This sequence uses TRBV30 and TRBJ2-2, with the D gene not confidently named. The material sequenced was peripheral blood. The receptor comes from a man aged 30 to 45 with active or convalescent COVID-19. The base sequence is TGTGCACTAACTCCGGGTGACCCCTACACCGGGGAGCTGTTTTTT. It is translated as CALTPGDPYTGELFF.